Listed below are T cell receptor beta chains from one sample, sequenced in a study of CD8+ T cells in alopecia areata. Assay used: immunoSEQ multiplex PCR; TCRdb lists only in-frame clones, some missing. This table holds some 120,000 clones, around 60% found once. This sample comprised CD4+ T cells sorted from blood, obtained at week 4, from a patient treated with tofacitinib. The receptors derive from a human donor with alopecia areata. CDR3s include the opening cysteine and the closing phenylalanine or tryptophan. The D gene is left open where the match is weak. Not all rows give a size; the values are once, few, many and, for expanded clones, a class.

TRBJ2-2,TRBV7-2,TRBD2,few,TGTGCCAGCAGCTTAGTAGCGGGGGGCACTCGCGGCACCGGGGAGCTGTTTTTT,CASSLVAGGTRGTGELFF
TRBJ2-7,TRBV6-1,-,-,TGTGCCAGCAGCGAAGACAGCAGCTCCTACGAGCAGTACTTC,CASSEDSSSYEQYF
TRBJ2-7,TRBV25-1,TRBD1,-,TGTGCCAGCAGTGAATCAAAGGGGGCGGGTTACGAGCAGTACTTC,CASSESKGAGYEQYF
TRBJ2-5,TRBV6-6,-,-,TGTGCCAGCAGCCGACGGGAGACCCAGTACTTC,CASSRRETQYF
TRBJ2-2,TRBV27,-,few,TGTGCCAGCAGTTCCCCAAAGGGGAGTGGCCCCGGGGAGCTGTTTTTT,CASSSPKGSGPGELFF
TRBJ1-2,TRBV2,-,-,TGTGCCAGCAGGTCGAAGGGGATTAACTATGGCTACACCTTC,CASRSKGINYGYTF
TRBJ2-5,TRBV2,-,few,TGTGCCAGCAGAGTCCAGGGCTACCAAGAGACCCAGTACTTC,CASRVQGYQETQYF
TRBJ1-2,TRBV5-5,-,-,TGTGCCAGCAGCTTGTCGGCCAGGAGAAACTATGGCTACACCTTC,CASSLSARRNYGYTF
TRBJ2-7,TRBV30,TRBD1,-,TGTGCCTGGGGCCTACAGGGGGACGGGGAGCAGTACTTC,CAWGLQGDGEQYF
TRBJ2-3,TRBV4-3,-,few,TGCGCCAGCAGCCAAGTTGTACAGGGCACAGATACGCAGTATTTT,CASSQVVQGTDTQYF
TRBJ2-7,TRBV27,TRBD1,-,TGTGCCAGCAGCCCCTTAGGGACAGGGTTCGAGCAGTACTTC,CASSPLGTGFEQYF
TRBJ2-3,TRBV2,TRBD2,-,TGTGCCAGCAGTGAAGAGCGGGGGTTAACAGATACGCAGTATTTT,CASSEERGLTDTQYF
TRBJ2-7,TRBV4-3,TRBD2,-,TGCGCCAGCAGCCACTCGGGGACTAGCGGGATCTACGAGCAGTACTTC,CASSHSGTSGIYEQYF
TRBJ2-3,TRBV9,-,-,TGTGCCAGCAGCGTAGCTTTCGCAGATACGCAGTATTTT,CASSVAFADTQYF
TRBJ2-2,TRBV9,-,-,TGTGCCAGCAGCGTTAGTAGGAACACCGGGGAGCTGTTTTTT,CASSVSRNTGELFF
TRBJ1-2,TRBV7-9,-,-,TGTGCCAGCAGCTTTGGGGCTAACTATGGCTACACCTTC,CASSFGANYGYTF
TRBJ2-7,TRBV7-2,-,few,TGTGCCAGCAGCGAGACGTGGGGAGTCGCCTACGAGCAGTACTTC,CASSETWGVAYEQYF
TRBJ2-3,TRBV15,-,once,TGTGCCACCAGCAGAGACGGGGGTGCAGATACGCAGTATTTT,CATSRDGGADTQYF
TRBJ1-5,TRBV30,TRBD1,once,TGTGCCTGGAGTGGCTCCGGGACAGGGTACCAGCCCCAGCATTTT,CAWSGSGTGYQPQHF
TRBJ1-1,TRBV29-1,-,-,TGCAGCTCATGGACATTGGCCGGAGCTTTCTTT,CSSWTLAGAFF
TRBJ2-7,TRBV18,-,-,TGTGCCAGCTCACCACCTGGGGGCGGGGTACTCGAGCAGTACTTC,CASSPPGGGVLEQYF
TRBJ2-5,TRBV29-1,-,-,TGCAGTTCTACTAGGCTTATGGGAGAGACCCAGTACTTC,CSSTRLMGETQYF
TRBJ2-5,TRBV10-3,-,-,TGTGCCATCAGTTTCGACAGGCAAGAGACCCAGTACTTC,CAISFDRQETQYF
TRBJ1-2,TRBV15,-,-,TGTGCCACCAGCAGAGCCACATCGGGCTATGGCTACACCTTC,CATSRATSGYGYTF
TRBJ2-3,TRBV29-1,-,-,TGCAGCGCCGAGGGGGGGGCTGGAACAGATACGCAGTATTTT,CSAEGGAGTDTQYF
TRBJ2-5,TRBV4-3,-,-,TGCGCCAGCAGCCCACCGGGACGACAAGAGACCCAGTACTTC,CASSPPGRQETQYF
TRBJ2-1,TRBV29-1,TRBD1,few,TGCAGCGTGACGCCGGGACAGGGTTACAATGAGCAGTTCTTC,CSVTPGQGYNEQFF
TRBJ2-7,TRBV28,-,-,TGTGCCAGCAGTCCGCCGATCTACGAGCAGTACTTC,CASSPPIYEQYF
TRBJ1-3,TRBV9,-,-,TGTGCCAGCAGCGTCCCAGGGGCGGACACCATATATTTT,CASSVPGADTIYF
TRBJ2-1,TRBV4-1,-,-,TGCGCCAGCAGCCAAGATGCGTGGGGAAATGAGCAGTTCTTC,CASSQDAWGNEQFF
TRBJ1-2,TRBV7-8,-,-,TGTGCCAGCAGCCCCAACGGGAAACATGGCTACACCTTC,CASSPNGKHGYTF